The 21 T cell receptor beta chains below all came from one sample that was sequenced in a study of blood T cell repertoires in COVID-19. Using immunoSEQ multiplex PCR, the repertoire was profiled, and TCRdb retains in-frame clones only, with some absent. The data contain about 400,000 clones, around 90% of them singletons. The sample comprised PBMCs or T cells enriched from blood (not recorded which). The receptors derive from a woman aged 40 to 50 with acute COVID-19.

The CDR3 here is CASSYRTGREKLFF. CDR3 coding DNA: TGTGCCAGCAGTTACCGGACAGGGAGGGAAAAACTGTTTTTT. The rearrangement joins TRBV6-5 to TRBJ1-4; 8 bases match TRBD1. Germline V CDR1 and CDR2: MNHEY, SVGAGI. Losses at the gene ends were 2 bases for V and 8 bases for J; bases not matched to a gene: 4. The CDR3 totals 14 residues.

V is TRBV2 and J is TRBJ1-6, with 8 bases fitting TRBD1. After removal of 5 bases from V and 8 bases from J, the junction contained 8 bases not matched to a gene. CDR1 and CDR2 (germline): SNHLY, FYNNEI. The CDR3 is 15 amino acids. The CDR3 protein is CASSQRQGRHSPLHF. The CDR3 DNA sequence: TGTGCCAGCAGTCAGAGACAGGGGCGTCATTCACCCCTCCACTTT.

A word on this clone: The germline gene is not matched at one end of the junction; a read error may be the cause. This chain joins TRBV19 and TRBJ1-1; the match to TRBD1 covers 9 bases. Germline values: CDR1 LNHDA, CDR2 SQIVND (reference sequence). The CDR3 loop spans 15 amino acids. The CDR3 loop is CASRGGGQGNAEAFF. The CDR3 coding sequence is TGTGCCAGTAGGGGTGGAGGACAGGGGAACGCTGAAGCTTTCTTT.

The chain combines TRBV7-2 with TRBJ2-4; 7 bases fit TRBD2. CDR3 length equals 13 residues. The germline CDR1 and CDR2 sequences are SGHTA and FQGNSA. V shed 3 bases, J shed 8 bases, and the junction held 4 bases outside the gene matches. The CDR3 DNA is TGTGCCAGCAGCTTGATTGGGAGGGACATTCAGTACTTC. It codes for CASSLIGRDIQYF.

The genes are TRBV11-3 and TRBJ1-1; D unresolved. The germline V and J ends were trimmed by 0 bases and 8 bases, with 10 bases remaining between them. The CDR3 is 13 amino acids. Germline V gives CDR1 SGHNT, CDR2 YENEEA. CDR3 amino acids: CASSLDSTGEAFF. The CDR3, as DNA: TGTGCCAGCAGCTTAGATTCGACTGGAGAAGCTTTCTTT.

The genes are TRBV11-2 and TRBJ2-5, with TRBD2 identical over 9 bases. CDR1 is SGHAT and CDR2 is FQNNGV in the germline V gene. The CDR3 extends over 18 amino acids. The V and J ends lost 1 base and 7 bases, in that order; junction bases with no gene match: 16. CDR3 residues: CASSLGLAGNTVERTQYF. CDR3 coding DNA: TGTGCCAGCAGCTTAGGTCTAGCGGGGAATACCGTGGAGAGGACCCAGTACTTC.

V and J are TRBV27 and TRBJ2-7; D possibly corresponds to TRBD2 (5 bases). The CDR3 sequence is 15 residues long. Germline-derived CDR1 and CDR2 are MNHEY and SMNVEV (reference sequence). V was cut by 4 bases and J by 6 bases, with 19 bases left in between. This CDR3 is CASSSYVSPAGEQYF. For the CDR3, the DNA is TGTGCCAGCAGTTCATACGTAAGTCCGGCGGGCGAGCAGTACTTC.

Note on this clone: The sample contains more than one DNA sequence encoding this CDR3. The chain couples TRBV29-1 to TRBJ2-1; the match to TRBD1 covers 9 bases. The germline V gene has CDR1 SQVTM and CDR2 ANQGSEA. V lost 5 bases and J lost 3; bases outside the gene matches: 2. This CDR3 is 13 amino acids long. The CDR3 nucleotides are TGCAGCGTTCCGGGACAGGGCTACAATGAGCAGTTCTTC. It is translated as CSVPGQGYNEQFF.

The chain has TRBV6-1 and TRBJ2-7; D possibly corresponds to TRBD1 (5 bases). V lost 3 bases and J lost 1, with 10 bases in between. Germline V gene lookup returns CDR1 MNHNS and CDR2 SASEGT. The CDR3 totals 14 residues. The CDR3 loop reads CASSDWGRSYEQYF. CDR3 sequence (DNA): TGTGCCAGCAGTGATTGGGGCCGATCCTACGAGCAGTACTTC.

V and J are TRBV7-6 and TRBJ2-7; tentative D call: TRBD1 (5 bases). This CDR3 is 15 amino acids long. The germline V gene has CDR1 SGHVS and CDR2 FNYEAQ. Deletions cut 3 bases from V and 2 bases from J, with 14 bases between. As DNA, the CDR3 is TGTGCCAGCAGCTTTCTGGGGCTGGATCCCTACGAGCAGTACTTC. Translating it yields CASSFLGLDPYEQYF.

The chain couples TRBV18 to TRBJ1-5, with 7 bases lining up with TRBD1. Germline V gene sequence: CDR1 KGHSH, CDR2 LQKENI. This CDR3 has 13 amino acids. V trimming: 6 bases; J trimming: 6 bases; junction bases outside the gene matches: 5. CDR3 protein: CASSMDRTQPQHF. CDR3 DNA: TGTGCCAGCTCTATGGACAGGACTCAGCCCCAGCATTTT.

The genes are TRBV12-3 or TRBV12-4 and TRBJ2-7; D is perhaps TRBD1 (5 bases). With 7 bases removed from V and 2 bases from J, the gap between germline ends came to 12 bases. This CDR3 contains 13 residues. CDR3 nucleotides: TGTGCCAGCAACCTGGACAAAGCCTACGAGCAGTACTTC. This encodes CASNLDKAYEQYF.

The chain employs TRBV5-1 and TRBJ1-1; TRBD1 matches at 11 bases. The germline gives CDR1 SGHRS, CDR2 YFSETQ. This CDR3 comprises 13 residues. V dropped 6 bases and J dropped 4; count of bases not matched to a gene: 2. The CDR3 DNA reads TGCGCCAGCACCGGGACAGGGGGCACTGAAGCTTTCTTT. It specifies CASTGTGGTEAFF.

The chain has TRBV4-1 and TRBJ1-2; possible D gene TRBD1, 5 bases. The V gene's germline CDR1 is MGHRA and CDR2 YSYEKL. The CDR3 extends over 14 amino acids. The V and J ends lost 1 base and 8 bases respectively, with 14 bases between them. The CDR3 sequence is CASSQAAGSGGYTF. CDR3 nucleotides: TGCGCCAGCAGCCAAGCCGCAGGGTCGGGCGGCTACACCTTC.

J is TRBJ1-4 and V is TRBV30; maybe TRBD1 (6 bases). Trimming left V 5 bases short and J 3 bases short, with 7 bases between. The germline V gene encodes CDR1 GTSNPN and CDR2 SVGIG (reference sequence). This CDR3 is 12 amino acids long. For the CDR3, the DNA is TGTGCCTGGGGACAGTCTAATGAAAAACTGTTTTTT. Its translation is CAWGQSNEKLFF.

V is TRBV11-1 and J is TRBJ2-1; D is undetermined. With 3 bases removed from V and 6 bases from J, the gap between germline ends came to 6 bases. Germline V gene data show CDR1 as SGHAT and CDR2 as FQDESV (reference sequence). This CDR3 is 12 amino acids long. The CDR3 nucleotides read TGTGCCAGCAGCTTGTTAGTCAATGAGCAGTTCTTC. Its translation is CASSLLVNEQFF.

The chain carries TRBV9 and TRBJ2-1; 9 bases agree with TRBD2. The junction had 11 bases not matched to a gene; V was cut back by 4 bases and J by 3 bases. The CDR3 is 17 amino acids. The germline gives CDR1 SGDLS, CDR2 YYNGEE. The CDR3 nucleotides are TGTGCCAGCAGCCAGAATAGACTAGCGGATCTCTACAATGAGCAGTTCTTC. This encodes CASSQNRLADLYNEQFF.

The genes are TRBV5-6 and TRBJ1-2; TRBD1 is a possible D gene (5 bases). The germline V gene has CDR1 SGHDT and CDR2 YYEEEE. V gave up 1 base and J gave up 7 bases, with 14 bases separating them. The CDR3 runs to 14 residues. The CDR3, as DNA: TGTGCCAGCAGCTTGTATCAGGGCGTGAGTGGCTACACCTTC. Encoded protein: CASSLYQGVSGYTF.

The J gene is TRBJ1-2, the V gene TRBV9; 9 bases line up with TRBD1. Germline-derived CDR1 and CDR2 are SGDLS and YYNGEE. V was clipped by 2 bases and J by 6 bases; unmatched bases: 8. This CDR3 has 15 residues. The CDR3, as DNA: TGTGCCAGCAGCGTCTTCCGGGACAGGGCCAATGGCTACACCTTC. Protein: CASSVFRDRANGYTF.

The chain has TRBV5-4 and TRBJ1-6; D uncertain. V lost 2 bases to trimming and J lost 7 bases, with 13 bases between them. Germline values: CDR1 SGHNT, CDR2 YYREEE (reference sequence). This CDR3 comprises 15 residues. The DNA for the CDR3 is TGTGCCAGCAGCTTAGGCGGTTCGGGAAATTCACCCCTCCACTTT. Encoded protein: CASSLGGSGNSPLHF.

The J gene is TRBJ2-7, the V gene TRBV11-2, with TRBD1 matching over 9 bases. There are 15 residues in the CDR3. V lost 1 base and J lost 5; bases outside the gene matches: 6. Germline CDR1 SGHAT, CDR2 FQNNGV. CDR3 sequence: CASSLAGQGFDEQYF. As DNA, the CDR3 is TGTGCCAGCAGCTTAGCCGGACAGGGGTTCGACGAGCAGTACTTC.